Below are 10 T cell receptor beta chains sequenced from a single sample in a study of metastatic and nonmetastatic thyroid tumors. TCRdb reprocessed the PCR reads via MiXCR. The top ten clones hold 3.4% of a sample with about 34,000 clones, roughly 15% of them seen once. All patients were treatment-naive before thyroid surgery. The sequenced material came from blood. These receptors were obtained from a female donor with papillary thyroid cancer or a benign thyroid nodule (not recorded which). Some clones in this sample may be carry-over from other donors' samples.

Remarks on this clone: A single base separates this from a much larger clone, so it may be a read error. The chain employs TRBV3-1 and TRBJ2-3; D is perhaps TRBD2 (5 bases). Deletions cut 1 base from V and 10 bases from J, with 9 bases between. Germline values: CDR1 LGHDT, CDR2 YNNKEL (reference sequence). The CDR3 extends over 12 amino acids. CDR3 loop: CASSQASGSQYF. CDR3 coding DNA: TGTGCCAGCAGCCAAGCGAGCGGCTCGCAGTATTTT.

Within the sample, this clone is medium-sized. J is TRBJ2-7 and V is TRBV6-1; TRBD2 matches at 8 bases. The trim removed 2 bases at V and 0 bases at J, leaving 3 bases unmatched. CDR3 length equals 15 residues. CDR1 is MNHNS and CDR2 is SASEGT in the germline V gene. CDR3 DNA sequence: TGTGCCAGCAGTGAAATAGCGGGGAGCTCCTACGAGCAGTACTTC. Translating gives CASSEIAGSSYEQYF.

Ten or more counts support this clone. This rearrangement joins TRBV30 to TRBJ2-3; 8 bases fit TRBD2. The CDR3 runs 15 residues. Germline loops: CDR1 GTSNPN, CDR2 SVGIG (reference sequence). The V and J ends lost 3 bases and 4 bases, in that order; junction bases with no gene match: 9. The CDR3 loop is CAWRNGREGPDTQYF. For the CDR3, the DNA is TGTGCCTGGAGGAACGGGAGGGAGGGTCCAGATACGCAGTATTTT.

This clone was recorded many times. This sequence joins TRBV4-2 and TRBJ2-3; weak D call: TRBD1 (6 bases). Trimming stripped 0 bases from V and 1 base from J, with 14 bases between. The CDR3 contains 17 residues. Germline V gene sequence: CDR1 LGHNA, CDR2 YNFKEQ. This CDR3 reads CASSQDKTGSRTDTQYF. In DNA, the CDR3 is TGTGCCAGCAGCCAAGATAAGACAGGCAGCCGCACAGATACGCAGTATTTT.

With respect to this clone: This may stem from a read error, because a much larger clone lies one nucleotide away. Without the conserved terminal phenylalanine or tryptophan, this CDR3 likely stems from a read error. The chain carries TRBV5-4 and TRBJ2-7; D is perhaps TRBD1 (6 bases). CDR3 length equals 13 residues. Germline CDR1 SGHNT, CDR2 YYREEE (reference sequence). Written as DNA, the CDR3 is TGTGCCAGCAGCTTATCACAGGGATACGTGCAGTACCTC. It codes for CASSLSQGYVQYL.

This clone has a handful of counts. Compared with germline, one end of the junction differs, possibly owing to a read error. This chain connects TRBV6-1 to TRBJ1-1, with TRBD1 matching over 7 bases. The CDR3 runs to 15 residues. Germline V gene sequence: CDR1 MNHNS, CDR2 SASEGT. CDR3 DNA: TGCGCCAGCAGTGCCCGGACAGGAGGGGACACTGAAGCTTTATTT. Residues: CASSARTGGDTEALF.

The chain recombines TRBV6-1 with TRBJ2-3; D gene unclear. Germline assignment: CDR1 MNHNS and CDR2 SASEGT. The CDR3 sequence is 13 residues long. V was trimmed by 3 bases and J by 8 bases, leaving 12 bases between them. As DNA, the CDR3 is TGTGCCAGCAGTGACAGCCCTGAGGTTACGCAGTATTTT. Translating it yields CASSDSPEVTQYF.

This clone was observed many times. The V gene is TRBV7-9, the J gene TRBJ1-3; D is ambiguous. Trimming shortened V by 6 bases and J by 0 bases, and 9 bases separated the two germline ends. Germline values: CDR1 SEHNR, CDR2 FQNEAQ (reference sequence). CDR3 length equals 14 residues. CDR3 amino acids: CASRDLNSGNTIYF. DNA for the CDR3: TGTGCCAGCAGGGATCTGAACTCTGGAAACACCATATATTTT.

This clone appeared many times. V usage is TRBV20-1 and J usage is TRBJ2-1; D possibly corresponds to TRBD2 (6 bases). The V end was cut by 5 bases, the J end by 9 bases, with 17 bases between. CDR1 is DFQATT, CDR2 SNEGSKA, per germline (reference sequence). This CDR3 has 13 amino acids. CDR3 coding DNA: TGCAGTGCTCAGGAACCGGGAGTGGTTGAGCAGTTCTTC. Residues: CSAQEPGVVEQFF.

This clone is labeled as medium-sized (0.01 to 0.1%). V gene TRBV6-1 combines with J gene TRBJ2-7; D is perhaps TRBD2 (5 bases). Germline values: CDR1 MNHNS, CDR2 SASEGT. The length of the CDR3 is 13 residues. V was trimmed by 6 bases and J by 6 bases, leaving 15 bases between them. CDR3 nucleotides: TGTGCCAGCAGCCGCGATCTAGCTTCCGAGCAGTACTTC. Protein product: CASSRDLASEQYF.